The 6 T cell receptor beta chains listed next were all sequenced from one sample in a study of Ad26.COV2.S vaccination and SARS-CoV-2 variants. Sequenced by immunoSEQ multiplex PCR; TCRdb stores in-frame clones only, minus some. The sample records more than 300,000 clones, over 80% being singletons. Treatment noted: 15 to 20 received Ad26.COV2.S at low or high dose, single or two shots; about 5 received placebo; per-sample allocation not given. Each sample was drawn 63 days after the first injection (of vaccine or placebo). Sequencing used peripheral blood, obtained in a trial of Ad26.COV2.S vaccine versus placebo. These receptors were obtained from a person between 18 and 65 years old who received the Ad26.COV2.S COVID-19 vaccine or a placebo.

This chain links TRBV4-1 with TRBJ2-7, with D uncertain. This CDR3 has 15 residues. Germline CDR1 MGHRA, CDR2 YSYEKL. The V end lost 3 bases, the J end lost 2 bases, and 14 bases lay between the germline ends. The CDR3 sequence: CASSHNPGRTYEQYF. The CDR3 region has the DNA TGCGCCAGCAGCCATAATCCCGGCCGAACCTACGAGCAGTACTTC.

This sequence joins TRBV19 and TRBJ2-7; 7 nucleotides agree with TRBD1. This CDR3 has 14 amino acids. The germline CDR1 and CDR2 sequences are LNHDA and SQIVND (reference sequence). The junction had 6 bases not matched to a gene; V was cut back by 4 bases and J by 3 bases. CDR3 sequence reads: CASSSPGQSYEQYF. CDR3 nucleotides: TGTGCCAGTAGTAGCCCGGGACAGAGCTACGAGCAGTACTTC.

The V call is TRBV5-1, the J call TRBJ2-7, with D possibly being TRBD2 (6 bases). The CDR3 length is 12 residues. Trimming removed 4 bases from V and 6 bases from J, with 11 bases in between. The germline V gene has CDR1 SGHRS and CDR2 YFSETQ. CDR3 loop: CASSLGGGEQYF. CDR3 in DNA: TGCGCCAGCAGCCTCGGGGGAGGCGAGCAGTACTTC.

The sample holds a few counts of this clone. The rearrangement joins TRBV29-1 to TRBJ1-2; the match to TRBD1 covers 7 bases. The CDR3 has 14 amino acids. V dropped 1 base and J dropped 7; count of bases not matched to a gene: 9. Germline values: CDR1 SQVTM, CDR2 ANQGSEA. In DNA, the CDR3 is TGCAGCGTTGAAGTGTCCCGGGACAGCTTTGGCTACACCTTC. Translating it yields CSVEVSRDSFGYTF.

This chain joins TRBV5-1 and TRBJ2-1; 7 positions agree with TRBD2. This CDR3 spans 16 amino acids. V was pared by 0 bases and J by 2 bases, with 5 bases of the junction left unmatched. The germline V gene has CDR1 SGHRS and CDR2 YFSETQ. In DNA form, the CDR3 reads TGCGCCAGCAGCTTGGGTCTGGGGGGGACCTACAATGAGCAGTTCTTC. It is translated as CASSLGLGGTYNEQFF.

The rearrangement uses TRBV28 and TRBJ1-2, with TRBD1 matching over 9 bases. V lost 7 bases and J lost 8; bases outside the gene matches: 14. Germline V gene sequence: CDR1 MDHEN, CDR2 SYDVKM. The CDR3 has 15 amino acids. CDR3 residues: CASTTGTGFVRGYTF. The CDR3 DNA reads as TGTGCCAGCACCACCGGGACAGGGTTCGTCCGGGGCTACACCTTC.